This T cell receptor (beta chain) originates from a study of T cells in Graves' hyperthyroidism and ophthalmopathy. The CDR3 regions of TCR beta were amplified from RNA transcripts. Using the HTBI primer set, a first-round RT-PCR was run on the TCR CDR3. A single record per CDR3 protein comes from TCRdb applying MiXCR to the multiplex PCR reads. Counted here are around 560,000 distinct CDR3 sequences, approximately 15% occurring once; the ten biggest clones make up more than 15%. The CDR3 has 12 residues. V lost 5 bases to trimming and J lost 1 base, with 8 bases between them. Germline-derived CDR1 and CDR2 are SQVTM and ANQGSEA.

The TCR comes from a young woman with Graves' hyperthyroidism. The V gene is TRBV29-1, the J gene TRBJ2-5, with TRBD2 as a possible D gene (6 bases). Sequencing used blood. The CDR3 DNA is TGCAGCGTTAGGGACTCCCAAGAGACCCAGTACTTC. Residues: CSVRDSQETQYF.